This T cell receptor beta chain was captured in a study of blood T cell repertoires in COVID-19. Study summary: Samples representing acute and convalescent COVID-19 were sourced from the United States, Italy and Spain. In each case, the material was cDNA or gDNA derived from T cells, B-cell-depleted T cells, or PBMCs.

As originally analysed: Estimation of nucleated cell counts was performed using reference gene primer amplification. TCRdb keeps only in-frame clones here, not all; method: immunoSEQ multiplex PCR. D and trimming were read from the DNA, whereas the V and J calls and clone size are those reported in that table. The sample lists hundreds of thousands of clones, approximately 85% occurring once. The CDR3 runs to 13 residues. CDR1 is SNHLY and CDR2 is FYNNEI in the germline V gene. The V gene lost 4 bases and the J gene lost 4 bases, with 10 bases spanning the gap. This clone is a singleton in its sample.

The chain is built from TRBV2 and TRBJ1-2; D perhaps matches TRBD1 (5 bases). The sequence was obtained from a human donor in a cohort sampled during active COVID-19. The material sequenced was peripheral blood. CDR3: CASSVGQGYGYTF. The CDR3 nucleotides are TGTGCCAGCAGTGTCGGGCAGGGCTATGGCTACACCTTC.